The 27 T cell receptor beta chains in this list originate from one sample, sequenced in a study of T cell changes during pregnancy in multiple sclerosis. TCRdb's copy holds only in-frame clones and misses some; the assay was immunoSEQ multiplex PCR. The table shows some 64,000 clones, with about nine tenths occurring only once. Sequences were derived from peripheral blood, sampled in the second trimester of pregnancy. These receptor sequences come from a female donor in good health, enrolled as a control in a pregnancy study.

The CDR3 nucleotides read TGTGCCAGCAGCTTATCTGAGACAGCTTACAATGAGCAGTTCTTC. This gives the protein CASSLSETAYNEQFF. The rearrangement links TRBV7-9 to TRBJ2-1, with a weak D call TRBD1 (5 bases). Looked up from germline, CDR1 is SEHNR and CDR2 is FQNEAQ (reference sequence). Trimming took off 2 bases at V and 4 bases at J, with 12 bases between the two ends. There are 15 residues in the CDR3.

This chain connects TRBV21-1 to TRBJ1-1. TRBV21-1 is classified as a pseudogene. The CDR3 length is 13 residues. The chain's CDR3 is CASSTDPGYEAFF. The DNA of the CDR3 is TGTGCCAGCAGCACCGATCCGGGGTATGAAGCTTTCTTT.

This sequence joins TRBV30 and TRBJ2-3, with 9 bases matching TRBD2. J gave up 1 base and V 6 bases, and 5 bases lay outside the gene matches. CDR3 size: 14 residues. Germline V lookup: CDR1 GTSNPN, CDR2 SVGIG (reference sequence). The CDR3 coding sequence is TGTGCCTGCCAGCGGGGGGCCGGCACAGATACGCAGTATTTT. It is translated as CACQRGAGTDTQYF.

The chain combines TRBV7-6 with TRBJ2-2, with D maybe TRBD2 (7 bases). This CDR3 has 18 amino acids. V was cut by 1 base and J by 2 bases, with 17 bases left in between. Germline V gene sequence: CDR1 SGHVS, CDR2 FNYEAQ. CDR3 bases: TGTGCCAGCAGCTTAGTCGTGGGGGGGCGAGGTAACACCGGGGAGCTGTTTTTT. Amino acid sequence: CASSLVVGGRGNTGELFF.

The rearrangement uses TRBV6-1 and TRBJ1-1, with 9 bases aligning to TRBD1. The length of the CDR3 is 14 residues. Germline V CDR1 and CDR2: MNHNS, SASEGT. After removal of 6 bases from V and 4 bases from J, the junction contained 6 bases not matched to a gene. DNA for the CDR3: TGTGCCAGCAGAGCCGGGACAGGGTTCACTGAAGCTTTCTTT. It is translated as CASRAGTGFTEAFF.

V is TRBV7-8 and J is TRBJ1-1; D is possibly TRBD1 (5 bases). The CDR3 is 14 amino acids. With 1 base removed from V and 1 base from J, the gap between germline ends came to 7 bases. Germline V gene sequence: CDR1 SGHVS, CDR2 FQNEAQ. CDR3 bases: TGTGCCAGCAGCTTAGACGGGGGGAACACTGAAGCTTTCTTT. This translates into CASSLDGGNTEAFF.

This chain joins TRBV7-2 and TRBJ2-1; maybe TRBD1 (5 bases). The CDR3 totals 14 residues. V was cut by 3 bases and J by 4 bases, with 10 bases left in between. From germline, CDR1 is SGHTA and CDR2 FQGNSA. The CDR3 nucleotides read TGTGCCAGCAGCTTGCTAGGGGATTACAATGAGCAGTTCTTC. This codes for CASSLLGDYNEQFF.

The chain joins TRBV7-9 to TRBJ2-1; 9 bases match TRBD2. The CDR3 has 15 residues. The germline V gene has CDR1 SEHNR and CDR2 FQNEAQ (reference sequence). V lost 5 bases to trimming and J lost 5 bases; unmatched junction nucleotides: 7. In DNA, the CDR3 is TGTGCCAGCAGCCAGGGACTAGCTATTGACAATGAGCAGTTCTTC. Translated, it gives CASSQGLAIDNEQFF.

The count of this clone is one. The chain recombines TRBV27 with TRBJ2-2, with a weak D call TRBD1 (5 bases). The V and J ends lost 2 bases and 9 bases respectively, with 16 bases between them. This CDR3 has 15 amino acids. Germline CDR1 reads MNHEY; CDR2 reads SMNVEV (reference sequence). The CDR3 DNA is TGTGCCAGCAGTTTAGTATCAGGGCCCCCCCGGGAGCTGTTTTTT. Its protein is CASSLVSGPPRELFF.

The chain uses TRBV13 and TRBJ2-5; tentative D call: TRBD2 (5 bases). Germline V gives CDR1 PRHDT, CDR2 FYEKMQ (reference sequence). V shed 4 bases and J shed 1 base, with 16 bases lying between them. The CDR3 contains 16 residues. The CDR3 sequence: CASSSPSRAAQETQYF. CDR3 DNA sequence: TGTGCCAGCAGCTCGCCTTCGAGGGCCGCCCAAGAGACCCAGTACTTC.

V is TRBV7-8 and J is TRBJ2-1; 7 nucleotides line up with TRBD1. The CDR3 extends over 13 amino acids. Trimming cost V 7 bases and J 7 bases; bases outside gene matches: 7. Germline values: CDR1 SGHVS, CDR2 FQNEAQ. The CDR3: CASTGGMGNEQFF. As DNA, the CDR3 is TGTGCCAGCACAGGGGGTATGGGGAATGAGCAGTTCTTC. The whole variable domain, remainder taken from reference TRBV7-8 and TRBJ2-1, is GAGVSQSPRYKVAKRGQDVALRCDPISGHVSLFWYQQALGQGPEFLTYFQNEAQLDKSGLPSDRFFAERPEGSVSTLKIQRTQQEDSAVYLCASTGGMGNEQFFGPGTRLTVL.

The chain employs TRBV18 and TRBJ1-3, with 7 bases aligning to TRBD1. CDR1 and CDR2 (germline): KGHSH, LQKENI. The CDR3 totals 14 residues. The ends lost 3 bases at V and 7 bases at J; junction bases unmatched: 6. Here the CDR3 reads CASSPPGQKNTIYF. CDR3 in DNA: TGTGCCAGCTCACCGCCGGGACAGAAGAACACCATATATTTT. The whole variable domain, remainder taken from reference TRBV18 and TRBJ1-3, is NAGVMQNPRHLVRRRGQEARLRCSPMKGHSHVYWYRQLPEEGLKFMVYLQKENIIDESGMPKERFSAEFPKEGPSILRIQQVVRGDSAAYFCASSPPGQKNTIYFGEGSWLTVV.

Comments on this clone: The germline gene is not matched at one end of the junction; a read error may be the cause. The genes are TRBV28 and TRBJ1-1; no reliable D call. Germline V gene lookup returns CDR1 MDHEN and CDR2 SYDVKM. The CDR3 spans 12 residues. CDR3 in amino acids: CASSPLRSSEEF. The CDR3 nucleotides read TGTGCCAGCAGTCCACTCCGGTCCTCTGAGGAGTTT.

The gene calls are TRBV29-1 and TRBJ2-7; TRBD1 might be the D (6 bases). Deletions cut 5 bases from V and 1 base from J, with 15 bases between. CDR1 is SQVTM and CDR2 is ANQGSEA in the germline V gene. This CDR3 has 14 amino acids. The CDR3 region has the DNA TGCAGCGTTATCCCCCAGGGGAGATCCTACGAGCAGTACTTC. It is translated as CSVIPQGRSYEQYF.

This chain connects TRBV6-5 to TRBJ1-1; no reliable D call. The length of the CDR3 is 15 residues. V shed 2 bases and J shed 7 bases, with 17 bases lying between them. From germline, CDR1 is MNHEY and CDR2 SVGAGI. The CDR3 nucleotides are TGTGCCAGCAGTTACGTTTCGGAGCACTTCAATGAAGCTTTCTTT. The encoded protein is CASSYVSEHFNEAFF.

The chain joins TRBV30 to TRBJ1-2; no clear D gene. The germline gives CDR1 GTSNPN, CDR2 SVGIG (reference sequence). The CDR3 runs to 11 residues. V gave up 4 bases and J gave up 4 bases, with 7 bases separating them. For the CDR3, the DNA is TGTGCCTGGAACCGGTTCTATGGCTACACCTTC. This encodes CAWNRFYGYTF.

The chain is built from TRBV7-6 and TRBJ2-7, with D perhaps matching TRBD2 (5 bases). Germline V gene data show CDR1 as SGHVS and CDR2 as FNYEAQ. V shed 5 bases and J shed 8 bases, with 10 bases lying between them. CDR3 length: 11 residues. CDR3 in amino acids: CASSTNGKQYF. The CDR3 DNA reads TGTGCCAGCAGCACCAACGGGAAGCAGTACTTC.

The V gene is TRBV19, the J gene TRBJ1-1; D unresolved. V was pared by 7 bases and J by 3 bases, with 9 bases between. CDR3 length: 12 residues. Germline V gene sequence: CDR1 LNHDA, CDR2 SQIVND (reference sequence). The CDR3: CASTNRDTEAFF. For the CDR3, the DNA is TGTGCCAGTACCAATCGGGACACTGAAGCTTTCTTT.

The chain employs TRBV27 and TRBJ2-4; tentatively, D is TRBD2 (6 bases). Germline loops: CDR1 MNHEY, CDR2 SMNVEV (reference sequence). The CDR3 runs 14 residues. V was trimmed by 2 bases and J by 8 bases, leaving 13 bases between them. Here the CDR3 reads CASSLGLSGDIQYF. The CDR3 DNA sequence: TGTGCCAGCAGTTTAGGACTTTCGGGAGACATTCAGTACTTC.

The gene calls are TRBV13 and TRBJ2-1; 13 positions match TRBD2. The CDR3 totals 17 residues. Per germline, CDR1 PRHDT and CDR2 FYEKMQ (reference sequence). V lost 5 bases, J lost 2 bases, and 6 bases stayed unmatched. As DNA, the CDR3 is TGTGCCAGCAGCCCAACTAGCGGGGGGGCCCCCTACAATGAGCAGTTCTTC. Protein: CASSPTSGGAPYNEQFF.

The rearrangement joins TRBV5-1 to TRBJ2-1; weak D call: TRBD2 (5 bases). V lost 0 bases and J lost 12, with 13 bases in between. Germline lookup yields CDR1 SGHRS and CDR2 YFSETQ. The CDR3 spans 13 residues. The CDR3 sequence: CASSLDVLEGQFF. The CDR3 coding sequence is TGCGCCAGCAGCTTGGATGTCCTCGAGGGGCAGTTCTTC.

The J gene is TRBJ1-2, the V gene TRBV4-2; 8 positions match TRBD1. Germline V gene sequence: CDR1 LGHNA, CDR2 YNFKEQ. With 1 base clipped from V and 7 bases from J, the junction kept 5 bases outside the gene matches. The CDR3 has 14 amino acids. This CDR3 reads CASSQATGDSGYTF. In DNA, the CDR3 is TGTGCCAGCAGCCAAGCGACAGGGGATTCTGGCTACACCTTC.

V is TRBV29-1 and J is TRBJ2-7, with D maybe TRBD1 (6 bases). Germline V gene data show CDR1 as SQVTM and CDR2 as ANQGSEA. The CDR3 length is 13 residues. V dropped 0 bases and J dropped 5 bases, with 11 bases sitting between them. The CDR3 coding sequence is TGCAGCGTTGAAGAACAACAGGGTAACGAGCAGTACTTC. This translates into CSVEEQQGNEQYF.

V is TRBV30 and J is TRBJ1-1; tentative D call: TRBD1 (5 bases). The CDR3 covers 13 residues. Germline CDR1 GTSNPN, CDR2 SVGIG (reference sequence). Deletions cut 4 bases from V and 5 bases from J, with 14 bases between. The CDR3 bases are TGTGCCTGGAACCCTCGAAGGGGAACTGAAGCTTTCTTT. Translation gives CAWNPRRGTEAFF.

This CDR3 reads CASSLRASGSTDTQYF. The CDR3 DNA is TGTGCCAGCAGCTTGCGGGCTAGCGGAAGCACAGATACGCAGTATTTT. J is TRBJ2-3 and V is TRBV5-6; 7 bases are shared with TRBD2. V was pared by 1 base and J by 0 bases, with 5 bases of the junction left unmatched. CDR1 and CDR2 from the germline V gene are SGHDT and YYEEEE. This CDR3 comprises 16 residues.

J is TRBJ2-1 and V is TRBV4-1; 7 nucleotides line up with TRBD2. This CDR3 comprises 17 residues. Germline V gene sequence: CDR1 MGHRA, CDR2 YSYEKL. V was pared by 0 bases and J by 0 bases, with 5 bases of the junction left unmatched. The CDR3 reads CASSQEGGLTSYNEQFF. The DNA for the CDR3 is TGCGCCAGCAGCCAAGAGGGGGGACTAACCTCCTACAATGAGCAGTTCTTC.

The chain employs TRBV9 and TRBJ2-5, with TRBD2 as a possible D gene (6 bases). From germline, CDR1 is SGDLS and CDR2 YYNGEE. The V end was cut by 5 bases, the J end by 4 bases, with 21 bases between. CDR3 size: 16 residues. This CDR3 is CASSGLPLAGRETQYF. CDR3 nucleotides: TGTGCCAGCAGTGGTTTACCTCTGGCGGGGAGAGAGACCCAGTACTTC.